The present entry profiles one T cell receptor beta chain with its context. This clonotype was detected a few times. The clone's antigen remains unknown. The record has no base qualities; no much larger clone is one base away. The sample belongs to a study of T cells in Graves' hyperthyroidism and ophthalmopathy (dated by TCRdb to about 2019). For the wider study: Peripheral blood samples were taken at initial diagnosis, before any treatment was given. Prospective prediction of ophthalmopathy was tested in an independent validation cohort consisting of fewer than 20 hyperthyroidism patients and 15 to 17 patients who later progressed to ophthalmopathy. The paper describes TCR Vbeta CDR3 sequencing of 120 to 150 peripheral blood samples, made up of 40 to 45 ophthalmopathy patients, approximately 76 hyperthyroidism patients and 17 progressor patients. Following sampling, methimazole starting at 30 mg daily was given to hyperthyroidism patients, and high-dose intravenous methylprednisolone was given to ophthalmopathy patients. To identify distinguishing TCR V-J signatures, a discovery cohort of 100 patients was used, comprising roughly 45 with Graves' ophthalmopathy and approximately 57 with stable Graves' hyperthyroidism. For training and testing, the roughly 100 patients in the discovery cohort were randomly divided in a 7:3 ratio. In addition, the study compared T-cell repertoires in thyroid tissue and in blood from about 6 Graves' hyperthyroidism patients.

TCR beta CDR3 regions were amplified from RNA transcripts. The TCR CDR3 was subjected to a first round of RT-PCR using the HTBI primer set and the Qiagen OneStep RT-PCR kit. A second multiplex PCR round built the libraries, followed by size selection and purification. Sequencing of the libraries was done on an Illumina HiSeq2000 using paired-end 100 bp reads. The authors' analysis ran thus. Raw data were processed with SOAPnuke, discarding reads with adapters, uncalled bases, mean Phred below 15, or no exact constant-primer or identifier match. High-quality paired reads were merged using COPE v1.2.5, and each unique nucleotide sequence was defined as a clonotype. MiTCR v1.1 was used to align clonotypes to the IMGT TRBV, TRBD and TRBJ reference segments. The analysis was restricted to V-J combinations with a frequency above 0.0001, which together covered 99% to 99.2% of the repertoires. A TCS score was defined as the ratio between F50 (clonal expansion) and ExV (chaos), using BLOSUM62-based TCRdist between CDR3 peptides within each V-J. Welch's t-statistics and random forest reduced just over 500 V-J features to about 12, which were used in a naive Bayes classifier (R e1071). TCRdb reprocessing: public reads trimmed at Q25 with fastp, clones called with MiXCR, in-frame beta chains kept. Entries that share a CDR3 protein sequence are merged under the most common genes and DNA. The V and J calls were not made by the authors but by TCRdb's processing. Counted in this sample were some 650,000 distinct CDR3 sequences; more than 15% of them appeared once. The ten top clones hold more than 3% of the sample.

Overall results and qualifications from the work: In validation, progression to ophthalmopathy was predicted by the model with 70.59% sensitivity and roughly 76% specificity, a median of approximately 6.5 months before onset. Most expanded thyroid clonotypes (frequency above 0.001) were also detected in blood, a finding suggesting that blood repertoires may reflect thyroid immune responses. No statistical method was used to set the sample size in advance, and investigators knew the group allocation. A model built on a 13 V-J signature distinguished ophthalmopathy from stable hyperthyroidism, reaching around 88% sensitivity and about 81% specificity in cross-validation and 80%/75% in testing.

In the ophthalmopathy patients, disease was moderately to severely active, with a Clinical Activity Score of 3 or more, a NOSPECS grade of 4 or more, and a duration of less than 3 months. Patients with uncontrolled infections, other autoimmune diseases, pregnancy or lactation were excluded. Clinical symptoms, serum thyroxine and TRAb, thyroid ultrasound, and orbital computed tomography formed the basis for the diagnoses. PBMCs were isolated from about 9.1 ml of fresh peripheral blood by Ficoll-Paque density gradient centrifugation. Trizol reagent was used to extract total RNA, and RNA quality was then checked on an Agilent 2100 Bioanalyzer. Counted from cysteine to phenylalanine, this CDR3 has 15 amino acids. Only the CDR3 part of the read is kept: 45 bases, read in frame from the first base. Looking up the germline V gene (reference sequence) yields CDR1 DFQATT and CDR2 SNEGSKA. Here V drops 3 bases and J drops 0 bases, and the junction holds 7 bases not matched to any gene.

This clonotype was sampled from a woman aged 40 to 49 with Graves' ophthalmopathy. Rearrangement joined TRBV20-1 to TRBJ2-5, with 7 junctional bases fitting TRBD2. The sequenced sample was blood. The bases are TGCAGTGCTAGCCGGGACTACGCTTACCAAGAGACCCAGTACTTC. Translated, it gives CSASRDYAYQETQYF.